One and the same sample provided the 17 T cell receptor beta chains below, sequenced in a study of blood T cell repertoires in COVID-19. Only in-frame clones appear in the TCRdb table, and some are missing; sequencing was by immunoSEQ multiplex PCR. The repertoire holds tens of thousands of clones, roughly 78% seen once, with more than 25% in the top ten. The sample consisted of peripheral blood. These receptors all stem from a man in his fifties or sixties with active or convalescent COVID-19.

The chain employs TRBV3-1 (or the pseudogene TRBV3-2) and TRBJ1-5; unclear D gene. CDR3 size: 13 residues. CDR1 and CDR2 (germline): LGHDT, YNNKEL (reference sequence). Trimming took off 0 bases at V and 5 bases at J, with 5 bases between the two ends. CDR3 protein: CASSQDLDQPQHF. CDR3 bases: TGTGCCAGCAGCCAAGATTTAGATCAGCCCCAGCATTTT.

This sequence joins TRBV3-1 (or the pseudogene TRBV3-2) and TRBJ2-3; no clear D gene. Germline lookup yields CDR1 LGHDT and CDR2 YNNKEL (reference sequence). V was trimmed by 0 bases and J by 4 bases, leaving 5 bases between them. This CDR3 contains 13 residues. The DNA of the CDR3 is TGTGCCAGCAGCCAAGAACACCCAGATACGCAGTATTTT. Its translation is CASSQEHPDTQYF.

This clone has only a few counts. The CDR3: CARRPGTVFYEQYF. In nucleotides, the CDR3 is TGTGCCAGAAGACCCGGGACAGTCTTCTACGAGCAGTACTTC. The chain is built from TRBV5-3 and TRBJ2-7; 7 nucleotides agree with TRBD1. TRBV5-3 has ORF status, its function being uncertain. The CDR3 loop spans 14 amino acids. The ends lost 5 bases at V and 3 bases at J; junction bases unmatched: 8.

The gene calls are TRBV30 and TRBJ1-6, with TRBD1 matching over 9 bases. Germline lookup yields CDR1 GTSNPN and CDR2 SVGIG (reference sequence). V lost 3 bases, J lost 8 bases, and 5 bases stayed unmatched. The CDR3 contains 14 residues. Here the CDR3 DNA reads TGTGCCTGGAGCTCGGGACAGGGATATTCACCCCTCCACTTT. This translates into CAWSSGQGYSPLHF.

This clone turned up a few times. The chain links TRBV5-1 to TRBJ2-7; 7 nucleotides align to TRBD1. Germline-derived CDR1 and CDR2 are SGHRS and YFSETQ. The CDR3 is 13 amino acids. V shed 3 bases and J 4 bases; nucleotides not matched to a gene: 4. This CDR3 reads CASSSGGEYEQYF. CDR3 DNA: TGCGCCAGCAGCTCAGGGGGAGAGTACGAGCAGTACTTC. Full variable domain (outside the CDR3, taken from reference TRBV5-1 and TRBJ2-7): KAGVTQTPRYLIKTRGQQVTLSCSPISGHRSVSWYQQTPGQGLQFLFEYFSETQRNKGNFPGRFSGRQFSNSRSEMNVSTLELGDSALYLCASSSGGEYEQYFGPGTRLTVT.

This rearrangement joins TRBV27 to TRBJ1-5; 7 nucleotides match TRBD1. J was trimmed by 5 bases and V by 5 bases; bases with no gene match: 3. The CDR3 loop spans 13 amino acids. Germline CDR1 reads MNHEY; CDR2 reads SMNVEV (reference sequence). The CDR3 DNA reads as TGTGCCAGCAGTAGACAGGGTGATCAGCCCCAGCATTTT. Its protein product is CASSRQGDQPQHF.

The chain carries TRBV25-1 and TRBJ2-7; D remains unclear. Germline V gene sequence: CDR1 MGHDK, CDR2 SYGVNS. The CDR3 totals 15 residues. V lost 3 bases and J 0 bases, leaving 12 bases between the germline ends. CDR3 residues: CASSDPARSSYEQYF. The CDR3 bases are TGTGCCAGCAGTGACCCGGCGAGGAGCTCCTACGAGCAGTACTTC.

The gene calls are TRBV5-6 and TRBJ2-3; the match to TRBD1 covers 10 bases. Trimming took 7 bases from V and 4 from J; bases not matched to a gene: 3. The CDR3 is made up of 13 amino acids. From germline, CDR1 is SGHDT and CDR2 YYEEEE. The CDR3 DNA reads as TGTGCCAGCCGACAGGGGGCTGCAGATACGCAGTATTTT. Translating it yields CASRQGAADTQYF.

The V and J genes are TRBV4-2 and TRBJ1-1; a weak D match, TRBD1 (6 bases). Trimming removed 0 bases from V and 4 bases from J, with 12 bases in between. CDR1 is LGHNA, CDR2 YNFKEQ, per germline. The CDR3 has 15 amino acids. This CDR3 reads CASSQDWRGPTEAFF. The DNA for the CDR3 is TGTGCCAGCAGCCAAGATTGGCGGGGGCCCACTGAAGCTTTCTTT.

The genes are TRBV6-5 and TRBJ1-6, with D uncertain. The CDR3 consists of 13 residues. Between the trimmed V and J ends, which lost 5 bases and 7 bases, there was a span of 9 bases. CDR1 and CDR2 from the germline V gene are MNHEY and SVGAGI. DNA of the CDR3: TGTGCCAGCAGTCTAACGGTGAATTCACCCCTCCACTTT. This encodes CASSLTVNSPLHF.

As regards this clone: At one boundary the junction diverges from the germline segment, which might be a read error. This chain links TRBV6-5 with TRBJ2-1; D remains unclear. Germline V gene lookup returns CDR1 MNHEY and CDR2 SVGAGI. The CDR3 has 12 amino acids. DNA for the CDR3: TGTGCCAGCAGCTACTCCGACAATGAGCAGTTCTTC. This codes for CASSYSDNEQFF.

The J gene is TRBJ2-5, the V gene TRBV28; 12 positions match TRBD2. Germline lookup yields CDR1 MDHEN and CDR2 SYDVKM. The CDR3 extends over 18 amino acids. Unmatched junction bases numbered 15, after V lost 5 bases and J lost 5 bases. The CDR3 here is CASSPHPPGLAGMETQYF. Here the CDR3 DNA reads TGTGCCAGCAGTCCCCATCCTCCGGGACTAGCGGGTATGGAGACCCAGTACTTC.

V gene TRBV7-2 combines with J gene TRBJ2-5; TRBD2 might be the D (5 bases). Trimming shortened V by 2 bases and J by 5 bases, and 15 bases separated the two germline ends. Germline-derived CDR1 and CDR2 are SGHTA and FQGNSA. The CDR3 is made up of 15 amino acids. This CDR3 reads CASSLLALRAETQYF. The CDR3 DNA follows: TGTGCCAGCAGCTTACTAGCTCTCCGCGCGGAGACCCAGTACTTC.

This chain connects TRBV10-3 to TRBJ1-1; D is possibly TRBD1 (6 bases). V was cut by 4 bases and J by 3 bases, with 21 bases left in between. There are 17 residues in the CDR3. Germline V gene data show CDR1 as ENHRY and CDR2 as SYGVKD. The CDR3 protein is CAISGQQGTLMDTEAFF. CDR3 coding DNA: TGTGCCATCAGTGGACAACAGGGTACCCTGATGGACACTGAAGCTTTCTTT.

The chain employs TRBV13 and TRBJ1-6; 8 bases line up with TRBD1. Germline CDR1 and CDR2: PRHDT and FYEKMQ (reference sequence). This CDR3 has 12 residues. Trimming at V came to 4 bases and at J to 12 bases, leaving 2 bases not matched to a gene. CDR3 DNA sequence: TGTGCCAGCAGCTCCACAGGGGGACCCCTCCACTTT. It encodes CASSSTGGPLHF.

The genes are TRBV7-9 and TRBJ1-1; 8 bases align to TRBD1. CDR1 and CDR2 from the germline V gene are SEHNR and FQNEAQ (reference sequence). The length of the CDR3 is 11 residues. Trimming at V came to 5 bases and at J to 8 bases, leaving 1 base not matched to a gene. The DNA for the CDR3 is TGTGCCAGCAGCCGACAGGGGGAAGCTTTCTTT. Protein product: CASSRQGEAFF.

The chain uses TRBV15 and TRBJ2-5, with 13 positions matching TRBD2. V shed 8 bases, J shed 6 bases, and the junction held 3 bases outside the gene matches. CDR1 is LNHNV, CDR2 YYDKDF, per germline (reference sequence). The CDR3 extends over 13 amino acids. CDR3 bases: TGTGCCACCGGGACTAGCGGGGTTCAGACCCAGTACTTC. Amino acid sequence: CATGTSGVQTQYF.